These 16 T cell receptor beta chains came from one sample sequenced in a study of T-cell reconstitution after alpha-beta-depleted transplantation in children. A library of TCRbeta sequences, prepared with unique molecular identifiers, was generated. In TCRdb, the PCR reads were re-called with MiXCR into one record per CDR3 protein. The table lists hundreds of thousands of distinct CDR3 sequences, 13% of them singletons, with about 3.9% in the top ten. The sequences come from PBMCs, collected from the stem cell graft. All receptors come from a human donor who donated a stem cell graft to a child with Fanconi anemia.

This clonotype appeared a few times. The CDR3 sequence is CASTLSFGDEQYF. The CDR3 DNA is TGTGCCAGCACCCTCTCCTTTGGGGACGAGCAGTACTTC. V gene TRBV6-2 or TRBV6-3 combines with J gene TRBJ2-7; D call uncertain. V lost 7 bases and J lost 5, with 15 bases in between. Germline CDR1 reads MNHEY; CDR2 reads SVGEGT. The CDR3 is 13 amino acids.

This clonotype has just a few counts. This chain connects TRBV12-3 or TRBV12-4 to TRBJ1-1; 8 nucleotides line up with TRBD1. After removal of 6 bases from V and 5 bases from J, the junction contained 14 bases not matched to a gene. The CDR3 loop spans 16 amino acids. CDR3 sequence: CASRNLMGTGETEAFF. The CDR3 DNA is TGTGCCAGCAGAAATCTGATGGGGACAGGAGAAACTGAAGCTTTCTTT.

The J gene is TRBJ2-5, the V gene TRBV14, with D perhaps given as TRBD1 or TRBD2 (5 bases each). V shed 8 bases and J shed 4 bases, with 20 bases lying between them. The CDR3 is 15 residues long. Germline V CDR1 and CDR2: SGHDN, FVKESK. The CDR3 DNA follows: TGTGCCAGCTCCCGTTCTCCGGGGACGATAGAGACCCAGTACTTC. The encoded protein is CASSRSPGTIETQYF.

This clonotype was picked up many times. This chain links TRBV28 with TRBJ1-1; 10 bases are a match to TRBD1. The germline V gene has CDR1 MDHEN and CDR2 SYDVKM. V lost 2 bases and J lost 3; bases outside the gene matches: 6. The CDR3 is made up of 16 amino acids. The CDR3 DNA is TGTGCCAGCAGTTTAAGGGACAGGGGATCGTACACTGAAGCTTTCTTT. This codes for CASSLRDRGSYTEAFF.

This clonotype has a count of ten or more. The genes are TRBV5-6 and TRBJ1-1; no clear D gene. V was clipped by 2 bases and J by 0 bases, with 11 bases between them. Germline V CDR1 and CDR2: SGHDT, YYEEEE. This CDR3 is built from 15 residues. The CDR3: CASSFYSSMNTEAFF. The CDR3 DNA follows: TGTGCCAGCAGCTTTTACAGCTCAATGAACACTGAAGCTTTCTTT.

This clonotype showed up many times. CDR3 DNA: TGCGCCAGCAGCTTAGGGACAAGGATGAACACTGAAGCTTTCTTT. Protein sequence: CASSLGTRMNTEAFF. The V call is TRBV5-1, the J call TRBJ1-1; D is perhaps TRBD1 (6 bases). Germline V gene lookup returns CDR1 SGHRS and CDR2 YFSETQ. This CDR3 contains 15 residues. V gave up 2 bases and J gave up 0 bases, with 11 bases separating them.

CDR3 DNA: TGTGCCTGGAGCAAGGGACTAGCGGGGGTAGAGACCCAGTACTTC. It codes for CAWSKGLAGVETQYF. The chain couples TRBV30 to TRBJ2-5; 14 nucleotides agree with TRBD2. The CDR3 totals 15 residues. Germline CDR1 GTSNPN, CDR2 SVGIG (reference sequence). After removal of 3 bases from V and 4 bases from J, the junction contained 4 bases not matched to a gene.

The V gene is TRBV5-5, the J gene TRBJ2-1; TRBD2 might be the D (5 bases). V lost 1 base and J lost 0, with 11 bases in between. The CDR3 totals 16 residues. Germline-derived CDR1 and CDR2 are SGHKS and YYEKEE (reference sequence). DNA of the CDR3: TGTGCCAGCAGCTTGCATATAGGGAGCTCCTACAATGAGCAGTTCTTC. It translates to CASSLHIGSSYNEQFF.

The rearrangement joins TRBV6-2 or TRBV6-3 to TRBJ2-7; TRBD1 aligns across 7 bases. The CDR3 has 14 amino acids. The germline gives CDR1 MNHEY, CDR2 SVGEGT. V was clipped by 6 bases and J by 5 bases; unmatched bases: 10. The CDR3 DNA sequence: TGTGCCAGCAGCCGAGAACAGGGGTGGGACGAGCAGTACGTC. It codes for CASSREQGWDEQYV.

This clonotype was recorded many times. V usage is TRBV7-2 and J usage is TRBJ2-3; 9 bases align to TRBD2. Germline CDR1 and CDR2: SGHTA and FQGNSA. V dropped 6 bases and J dropped 2; count of bases not matched to a gene: 6. This CDR3 has 15 residues. CDR3 residues: CASRPAGGFTDTQYF. The CDR3 nucleotides are TGTGCCAGCAGACCAGCGGGGGGATTCACAGATACGCAGTATTTT.

This clonotype was seen many times. The V and J genes are TRBV11-2 and TRBJ2-7, with a possible D match to TRBD1 (5 bases). Trimming took 3 bases from V and 6 from J, leaving 9 bases between them. This CDR3 has 12 residues. Germline V gene data show CDR1 as SGHAT and CDR2 as FQNNGV. CDR3 region: CASSLGRVEQYF. The CDR3 bases are TGTGCCAGCAGCTTGGGCAGGGTCGAGCAGTACTTC.

The chain recombines TRBV5-1 with TRBJ2-1; the D is unclear. Trimming shortened V by 2 bases and J by 7 bases, and 10 bases separated the two germline ends. Germline V gene lookup returns CDR1 SGHRS and CDR2 YFSETQ. The CDR3 loop spans 13 amino acids. CDR3 in DNA: TGCGCCAGCAGCTTCCAAATTCAGAATGAGCAGTTCTTC. The encoded protein is CASSFQIQNEQFF.

The rearrangement uses TRBV4-1 and TRBJ1-6, with 7 bases aligning to TRBD1. Germline loops: CDR1 MGHRA, CDR2 YSYEKL. The CDR3 covers 15 residues. V lost 5 bases to trimming and J lost 3 bases; unmatched junction nucleotides: 4. CDR3 amino acids: CASSTRQGYNSPLHF. CDR3 sequence (DNA): TGCGCCAGCAGCACCCGACAGGGCTATAATTCACCCCTCCACTTT.

CDR3 protein: CSVWTETYEQYF. CDR3 nucleotide sequence: TGCAGCGTCTGGACGGAGACCTACGAGCAGTACTTC. The gene calls are TRBV29-1 and TRBJ2-7, with D unclear. This CDR3 comprises 12 residues. CDR1 is SQVTM, CDR2 ANQGSEA, per germline. V gave up 6 bases and J gave up 2 bases, with 11 bases separating them.

There are many counts of this clonotype. This chain joins TRBV11-2 and TRBJ2-3, with 9 bases that match TRBD1. Germline V CDR1 and CDR2: SGHAT, FQNNGV. The CDR3 loop spans 14 amino acids. V was pared by 6 bases and J by 2 bases, with 3 bases of the junction left unmatched. The CDR3 bases are TGTGCCAGCAGAAGGACAGGGGCCACAGATACGCAGTATTTT. Amino acids: CASRRTGATDTQYF.

This clonotype was counted only a few times. The rearrangement links TRBV29-1 to TRBJ2-3, with no clear D. Per germline, CDR1 SQVTM and CDR2 ANQGSEA. The V and J ends lost 0 bases and 5 bases respectively, with 18 bases between them. The CDR3 covers 16 residues. The CDR3 DNA is TGCAGCGTTGAAGACCCCCGCGTAAGAAGCCGAGATACGCAGTATTTT. Encoded protein: CSVEDPRVRSRDTQYF.